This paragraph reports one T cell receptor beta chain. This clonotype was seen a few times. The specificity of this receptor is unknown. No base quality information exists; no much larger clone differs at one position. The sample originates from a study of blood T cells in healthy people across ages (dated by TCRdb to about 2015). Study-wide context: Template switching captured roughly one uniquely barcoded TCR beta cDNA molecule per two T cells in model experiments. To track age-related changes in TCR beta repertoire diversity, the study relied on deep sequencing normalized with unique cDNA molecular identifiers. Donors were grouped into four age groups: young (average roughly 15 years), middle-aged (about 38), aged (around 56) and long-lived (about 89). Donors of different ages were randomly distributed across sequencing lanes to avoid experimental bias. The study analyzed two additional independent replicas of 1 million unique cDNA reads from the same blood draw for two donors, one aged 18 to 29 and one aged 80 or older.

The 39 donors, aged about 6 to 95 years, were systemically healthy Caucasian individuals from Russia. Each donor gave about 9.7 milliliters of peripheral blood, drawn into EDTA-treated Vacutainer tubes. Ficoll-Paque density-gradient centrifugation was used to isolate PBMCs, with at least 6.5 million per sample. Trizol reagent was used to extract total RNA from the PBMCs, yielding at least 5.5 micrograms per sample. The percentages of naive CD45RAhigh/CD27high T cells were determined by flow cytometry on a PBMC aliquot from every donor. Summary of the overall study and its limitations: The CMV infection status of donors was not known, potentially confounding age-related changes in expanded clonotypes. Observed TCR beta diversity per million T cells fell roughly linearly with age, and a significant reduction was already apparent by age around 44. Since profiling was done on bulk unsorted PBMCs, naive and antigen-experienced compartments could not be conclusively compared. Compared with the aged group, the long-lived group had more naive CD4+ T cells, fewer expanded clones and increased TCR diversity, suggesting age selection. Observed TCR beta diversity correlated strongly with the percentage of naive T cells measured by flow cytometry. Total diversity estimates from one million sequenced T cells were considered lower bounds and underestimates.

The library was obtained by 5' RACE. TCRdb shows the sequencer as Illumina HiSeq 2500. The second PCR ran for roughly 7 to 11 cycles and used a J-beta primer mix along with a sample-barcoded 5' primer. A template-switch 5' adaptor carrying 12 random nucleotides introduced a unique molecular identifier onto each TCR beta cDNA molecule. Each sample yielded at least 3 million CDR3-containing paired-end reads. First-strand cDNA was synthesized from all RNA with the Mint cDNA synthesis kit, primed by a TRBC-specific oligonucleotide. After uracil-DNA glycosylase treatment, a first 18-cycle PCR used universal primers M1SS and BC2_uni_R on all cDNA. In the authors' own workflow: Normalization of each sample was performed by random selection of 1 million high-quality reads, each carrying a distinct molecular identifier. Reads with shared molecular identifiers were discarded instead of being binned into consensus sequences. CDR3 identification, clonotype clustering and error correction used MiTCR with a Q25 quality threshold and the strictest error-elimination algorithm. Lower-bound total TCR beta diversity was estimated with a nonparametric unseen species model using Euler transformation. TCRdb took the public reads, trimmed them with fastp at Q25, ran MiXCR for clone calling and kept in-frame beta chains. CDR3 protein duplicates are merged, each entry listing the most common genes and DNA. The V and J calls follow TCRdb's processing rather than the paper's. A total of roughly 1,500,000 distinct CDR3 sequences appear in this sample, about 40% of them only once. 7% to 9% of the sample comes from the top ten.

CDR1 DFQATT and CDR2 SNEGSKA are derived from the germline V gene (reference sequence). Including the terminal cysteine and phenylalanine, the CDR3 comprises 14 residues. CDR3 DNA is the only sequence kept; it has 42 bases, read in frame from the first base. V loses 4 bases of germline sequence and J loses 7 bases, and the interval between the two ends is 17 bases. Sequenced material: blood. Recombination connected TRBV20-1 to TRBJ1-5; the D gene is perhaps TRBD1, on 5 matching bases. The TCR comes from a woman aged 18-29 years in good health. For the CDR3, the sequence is CSATALGAGQPQHF. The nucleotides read TGCAGTGCTACAGCCCTCGGGGCAGGGCAGCCCCAGCATTTT.